This T cell receptor (beta chain) was found in a study of low-dose radiotherapy and immunotherapy resistance in tumors. The overall study: Cohort 1 patients were irradiated with 0.5 Gy fractions every 2 weeks to 6.5 Gy total. Participants were given intravenous cyclophosphamide 200 mg/m2 every two weeks, one day before radiation and immunotherapy.

This clonotype was recorded at least ten times. The V gene's germline CDR1 is SGDLS and CDR2 YYNGEE. The CDR3 is 15 amino acids. Between the trimmed V and J ends, which lost 4 bases and 0 bases, there was a span of 11 bases. Primers used for first-strand cDNA, a TRAV- and TRBV-specific set, covered both alpha and beta chains. With a V-primer adapter and a constant-region primer, TCRs were amplified for about 19 PCR cycles. Each CDR3 protein gets one entry after TCRdb re-called the reads with MiXCR. The repertoire holds 80,000 to 95,000 distinct CDR3 sequences, with roughly 9% as singletons. As to time point: before trial treatment. Tumors of eligible patients were advanced, solid and lacking tumor-infiltrating lymphocytes.

This TCR came from a male donor with prostate cancer. The source material was PBMCs, sampled before treatment. V gene TRBV9 combines with J gene TRBJ1-3, with D possibly matching TRBD1 (6 bases). This chain's CDR3 is CASSLDSHSGNTIYF. The CDR3, as DNA: TGTGCCAGCAGCCTGGACAGCCACTCTGGAAACACCATATATTTT.